One sample yielded the 13 T cell receptor beta chains listed below, sequenced in a study of blood T cell repertoires in COVID-19. TCRdb's copy holds only in-frame clones and misses some; the assay was immunoSEQ multiplex PCR. The table has about 230,000 clones, about four fifths seen once. Sequences were obtained from peripheral blood. Every receptor here comes from a man aged 40-55 years with active or convalescent COVID-19.

The chain has TRBV11-1 and TRBJ2-3; a weak D match, TRBD2 (6 bases). CDR1 is SGHAT and CDR2 is FQDESV in the germline V gene (reference sequence). This CDR3 region has 14 residues. Trimming shortened V by 1 base and J by 4 bases, and 9 bases separated the two germline ends. The CDR3 is CASSLGTMADTQYF. As DNA, the CDR3 is TGTGCCAGCAGCTTAGGGACTATGGCAGATACGCAGTATTTT.

V usage is TRBV14 and J usage is TRBJ1-1; tentative D call: TRBD1 (5 bases). V lost 4 bases, J lost 3 bases, and 15 bases lay in between. The CDR3 is 15 residues long. Per germline, CDR1 SGHDN and CDR2 FVKESK. The CDR3 here is CASSPSSRGDTEAFF. DNA of the CDR3: TGTGCCAGCAGCCCTTCGTCCCGGGGGGACACTGAAGCTTTCTTT.

The chain carries TRBV9 and TRBJ2-7; TRBD2 aligns across 10 bases. The junction had 10 bases not matched to a gene; V was cut back by 4 bases and J by 6 bases. The V gene's germline CDR1 is SGDLS and CDR2 YYNGEE. This CDR3 has 15 amino acids. In DNA, the CDR3 is TGTGCCAGCAGCCCGAACAGCGGGAGGGCCTTCGAGCAGTACTTC. This gives the protein CASSPNSGRAFEQYF.

The chain couples TRBV27 to TRBJ1-3; D perhaps matches TRBD1 (6 bases). The V gene's germline CDR1 is MNHEY and CDR2 SMNVEV (reference sequence). Trimming left V 5 bases short and J 2 bases short, with 13 bases between. This CDR3 comprises 15 residues. The CDR3 loop is CASSPDRSAGNTIYF. The CDR3 DNA is TGTGCCAGCAGTCCAGACAGGTCTGCTGGAAACACCATATATTTT.

J is TRBJ1-4 and V is TRBV30, with no clear D. Germline CDR1 and CDR2: GTSNPN and SVGIG (reference sequence). V lost 3 bases and J 8 bases, leaving 16 bases between the germline ends. This CDR3 has 14 amino acids. The CDR3 region is CAWSPGSSLEKLFF. The CDR3, as DNA: TGTGCCTGGAGCCCGGGGAGTTCCTTGGAAAAACTGTTTTTT.

The chain recombines TRBV5-4 with TRBJ2-7; 13 bases line up with TRBD2. CDR3 length: 15 amino acids. J was trimmed by 5 bases and V by 4 bases; bases with no gene match: 6. Germline CDR1 is SGHNT and CDR2 is YYREEE (reference sequence). The CDR3 DNA reads as TGTGCCAGCAGCCGGGGACTAGCGGGAATTGACGAGCAGTACTTC. Protein sequence: CASSRGLAGIDEQYF.

The chain combines TRBV7-9 with TRBJ1-6; TRBD1 matches 9 bases. Germline loops: CDR1 SEHNR, CDR2 FQNEAQ (reference sequence). The CDR3 consists of 17 residues. V lost 5 bases, J lost 4 bases, and 9 bases stayed unmatched. CDR3 sequence reads: CASSETTGGVYNSPLHF. The CDR3 DNA reads as TGTGCCAGCAGCGAAACAACAGGGGGCGTATATAATTCACCCCTCCACTTT.

The chain links TRBV10-3 to TRBJ1-5, with a tentative D call TRBD1 (6 bases). The CDR3 length is 18 residues. Germline CDR1 ENHRY, CDR2 SYGVKD. Between the trimmed V and J ends, which lost 4 bases and 2 bases, there was a span of 21 bases. CDR3 amino acids: CAISATGEVAYGNQPQHF. The CDR3 coding sequence is TGTGCCATCAGTGCGACAGGAGAGGTAGCTTATGGCAATCAGCCCCAGCATTTT.

This sequence joins TRBV9 and TRBJ2-2, with 9 nucleotides matching TRBD2. V lost 0 bases to trimming and J lost 7 bases; unmatched junction nucleotides: 7. The CDR3 extends over 16 amino acids. Germline CDR1 SGDLS, CDR2 YYNGEE. CDR3 sequence reads: CASSVDQRGVVGELFF. CDR3 bases: TGTGCCAGCAGCGTAGATCAGCGGGGGGTGGTCGGGGAGCTGTTTTTT.

V usage is TRBV27 and J usage is TRBJ1-1, with 7 bases that match TRBD1. Germline CDR1 reads MNHEY; CDR2 reads SMNVEV (reference sequence). The CDR3 totals 16 residues. The V gene end was trimmed by 6 bases and the J gene end by 1 base; junction bases not matched to a gene: 11. CDR3 bases: TGTGCCAGCAGCGAAGTGTACAGGGGCAAGAACACTGAAGCTTTCTTT. The encoded protein is CASSEVYRGKNTEAFF.

The chain couples TRBV30 to TRBJ1-5; D gene unclear. Trimming cost V 0 bases and J 3 bases, with 12 bases left between them. The CDR3 loop spans 15 amino acids. Germline CDR1 reads GTSNPN; CDR2 reads SVGIG (reference sequence). The CDR3 coding sequence is TGTGCCTGGAGTGTAACGGGCGGGAACAATCAGCCCCAGCATTTT. Translation: CAWSVTGGNNQPQHF.

The chain joins TRBV30 to TRBJ1-1, with D hard to call. This CDR3 comprises 13 residues. In germline, CDR1 is GTSNPN, CDR2 SVGIG (reference sequence). Trimming shortened V by 0 bases and J by 3 bases, and 8 bases separated the two germline ends. Written as DNA, the CDR3 is TGTGCCTGGAGTGTTTCTTACTACACTGAAGCTTTCTTT. This gives the protein CAWSVSYYTEAFF. Full variable domain (rest looked up from reference TRBV30 and TRBJ1-1): SQTIHQWPATLVQPVGSPLSLECTVEGTSNPNLYWYRQAAGRGLQLLFYSVGIGQISSEVPQNLSASRPQDRQFILSSKKLLLSDSGFYLCAWSVSYYTEAFFGQGTRLTVV.

J is TRBJ2-5 and V is TRBV3-1 (or the pseudogene TRBV3-2); D is uncertain. Germline CDR1 reads LGHDT; CDR2 reads YNNKEL (reference sequence). The CDR3 spans 13 residues. V lost 1 base and J lost 0, with 3 bases in between. The CDR3 sequence: CASSQVDQETQYF. CDR3 DNA: TGTGCCAGCAGCCAAGTCGACCAAGAGACCCAGTACTTC.